This TCR beta chain was sequenced for a study of patients and donors after allogeneic stem cell transplantation. The V gene end was trimmed by 5 bases and the J gene end by 2 bases; junction bases not matched to a gene: 13. This CDR3 spans 17 amino acids. Germline V lookup: CDR1 MGHDK, CDR2 SYGVNS. This clonotype was observed a handful of times. TCRdb processed the RT-PCR reads anew with MiXCR; each CDR3 protein has one entry. The profile shows about 230,000 distinct CDR3 sequences, around 14% of them singletons. The chain joins TRBV25-1 to TRBJ2-5, with TRBD2 matching over 8 bases. The sequencing sample was made of blood, either unsorted or a sorted T cell fraction (not recorded which). The clonotype was recovered from a human donor who was either an allogeneic HSCT recipient or a stem cell or donor lymphocyte infusion donor (not recorded which). It is not recorded whose cells these are; they may come from a transplant donor. The CDR3, as DNA: TGTGCCAGCAGTTCCCGACGGGAGGGCTCCGTTCAAGAGACCCAGTACTTC. It encodes CASSSRREGSVQETQYF.